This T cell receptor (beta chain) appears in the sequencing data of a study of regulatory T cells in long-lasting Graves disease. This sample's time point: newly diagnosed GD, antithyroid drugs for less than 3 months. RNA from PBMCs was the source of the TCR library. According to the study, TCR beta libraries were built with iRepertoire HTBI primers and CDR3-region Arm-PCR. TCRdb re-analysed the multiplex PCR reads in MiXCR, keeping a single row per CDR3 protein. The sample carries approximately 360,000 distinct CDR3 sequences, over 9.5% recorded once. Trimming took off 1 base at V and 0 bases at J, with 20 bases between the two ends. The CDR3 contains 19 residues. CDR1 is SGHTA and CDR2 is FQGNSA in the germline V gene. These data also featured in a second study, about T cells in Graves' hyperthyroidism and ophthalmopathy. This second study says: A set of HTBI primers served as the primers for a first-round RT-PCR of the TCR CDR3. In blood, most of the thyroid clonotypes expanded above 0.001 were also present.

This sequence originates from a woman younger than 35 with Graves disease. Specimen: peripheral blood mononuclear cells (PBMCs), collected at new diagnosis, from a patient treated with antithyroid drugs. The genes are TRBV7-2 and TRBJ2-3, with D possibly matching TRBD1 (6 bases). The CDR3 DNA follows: TGTGCCAGCAGCTTAGTTTCTGGGGGCCTGGGCCGTAGCACAGATACGCAGTATTTT. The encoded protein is CASSLVSGGLGRSTDTQYF.